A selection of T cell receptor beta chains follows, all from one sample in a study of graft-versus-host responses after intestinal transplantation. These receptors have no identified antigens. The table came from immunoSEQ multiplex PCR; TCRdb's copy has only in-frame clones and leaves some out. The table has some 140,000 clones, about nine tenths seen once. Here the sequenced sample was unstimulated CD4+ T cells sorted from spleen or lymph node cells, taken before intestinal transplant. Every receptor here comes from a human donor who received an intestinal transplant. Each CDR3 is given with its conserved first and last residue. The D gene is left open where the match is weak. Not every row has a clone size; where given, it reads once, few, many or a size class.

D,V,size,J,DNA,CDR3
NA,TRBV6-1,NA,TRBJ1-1,TGTGCCAGCAGCCCTGGACAGCCACACACTGAAGCTTTCTTT,CASSPGQPHTEAFF
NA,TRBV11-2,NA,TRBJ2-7,TGTGCCAGCAGCTCCGAGGGCTTGGACGAGCAGTACTTC,CASSSEGLDEQYF
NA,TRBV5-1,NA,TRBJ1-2,TGCGCCAGCAGCCCGGGGGGCAGGGAAGTAGGTGGCTACACCTTC,CASSPGGREVGGYTF
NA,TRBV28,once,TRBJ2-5,TGTGCCAGTTTACAAGAGACCCAGTACTTC,CASLQETQYF
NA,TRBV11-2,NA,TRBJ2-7,TGTGCCAGCAGCCTTTTCCAAGGGGACTACGAGCAGTACTTC,CASSLFQGDYEQYF
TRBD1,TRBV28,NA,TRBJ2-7,TGTGCCAGCAGTGGGACAGGGAGATACGAGCAGTACTTC,CASSGTGRYEQYF
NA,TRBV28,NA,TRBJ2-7,TGTGCCAGCAGTTTATTAGGGGGCTACGAGCAGTACTTC,CASSLLGGYEQYF
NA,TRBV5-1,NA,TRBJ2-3,TGCGCCAGCAGCCCCGGTTCTCCCCGGACGCAGTATTTT,CASSPGSPRTQYF
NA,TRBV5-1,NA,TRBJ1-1,TGCGCCAGCAGCTTGGCCGGTGAAGCTTTCTTT,CASSLAGEAFF
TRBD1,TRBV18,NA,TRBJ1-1,TGTGCCAGCTCACCTCGGACAGGGGTGAACACTGAAGCTTTCTTT,CASSPRTGVNTEAFF
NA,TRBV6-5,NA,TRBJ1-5,TGTGCCAGCAGTGAAACGAGATTCCAGCCCCAGCATTTT,CASSETRFQPQHF
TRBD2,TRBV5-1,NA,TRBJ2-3,TGCGCCAGCAGCTTGGCCGAGGCCCGAAGAATAGCGGGGAGCACAGATACGCAGTATTTT,CASSLAEARRIAGSTDTQYF
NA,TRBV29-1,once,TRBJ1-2,TGCAGCGGACTTGATGGAAGCTTCTATGGCTACACCTTC,CSGLDGSFYGYTF
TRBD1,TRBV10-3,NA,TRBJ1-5,TGTGCCATCAGTCCGACAGGGGTAGCGGGCAATCAGCCCCAGCATTTT,CAISPTGVAGNQPQHF
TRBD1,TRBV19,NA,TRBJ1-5,TGTGCCACCGAGAGAGGGGGCAGGGGCAATCAGCCCCAGCATTTT,CATERGGRGNQPQHF
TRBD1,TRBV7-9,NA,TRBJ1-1,TGTGCCAGCAGCCAGGGGGCGGCGAGCACTGAAGCTTTCTTT,CASSQGAASTEAFF
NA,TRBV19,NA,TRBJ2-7,TGTGCCAGTAGCCCCCTTCCGGGACACCCCTACGAGCAGTACTTC,CASSPLPGHPYEQYF
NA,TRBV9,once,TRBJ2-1,TGTGCCAGCAGCGCGAGATGGGGGGAGCAGTTCTTC,CASSARWGEQFF
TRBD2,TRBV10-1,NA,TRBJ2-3,TGCGCCAGCAGTGCGGGACTAGCGGGAAATACGCAGTATTTT,CASSAGLAGNTQYF
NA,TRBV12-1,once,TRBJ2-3,TGTGCCAGCAGCAAAGGGACTAGCGGGAGGGTCTCCACAGATACGCAGTATTTT,CASSKGTSGRVSTDTQYF
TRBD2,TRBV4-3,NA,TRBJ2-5,TGCGCCAGCAGCCCGTTCTCTAGCGGGAGTTTGGAGACCCAGTACTTC,CASSPFSSGSLETQYF
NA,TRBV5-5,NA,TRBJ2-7,TGTGCCAGCAGCGTGGTAAGGGAGGCCTCTTCCTACGAGCAGTACTTC,CASSVVREASSYEQYF
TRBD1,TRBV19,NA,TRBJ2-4,TGTGCCAGTAGTATAGCCCACTCGGGACAGGGGGCCGGAGGGAACATTCAGTACTTC,CASSIAHSGQGAGGNIQYF
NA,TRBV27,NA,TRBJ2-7,TGTGCCAGCAGTACATACCAGGGGAGTATTGGCGAGCAGTACTTC,CASSTYQGSIGEQYF
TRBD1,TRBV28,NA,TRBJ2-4,TGTGCCACCTCGACAGGGAGACAGTACTTC,CATSTGRQYF
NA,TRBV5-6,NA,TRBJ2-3,TGTGCCAGCAGCTTGTCTGCTAGCGAGTGGGCTAGGAGCACAGATACGCAGTATTTT,CASSLSASEWARSTDTQYF
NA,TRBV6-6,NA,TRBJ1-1,TGTGCCAGCAGTGGGGGGGACACCTTGAACACTGAAGCTTTCTTT,CASSGGDTLNTEAFF
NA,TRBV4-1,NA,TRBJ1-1,TGCGCCAGCAGCCATCGACGGGGGGAGGTCACTGAAGCTTTCTTT,CASSHRRGEVTEAFF
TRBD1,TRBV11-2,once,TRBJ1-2,TGTGCCAGCAGCTTAGAACGGACAGGCGGCTATGGCTACACCTTC,CASSLERTGGYGYTF
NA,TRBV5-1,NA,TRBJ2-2,NA,CASSFGQGGTGELFF
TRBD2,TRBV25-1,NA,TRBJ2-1,TGTGCCAGCTCACGGACGGGAGGGAATGAGCAGTTCTTC,CASSRTGGNEQFF
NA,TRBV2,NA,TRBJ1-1,TGTGCCAGCAGTGTCCCAACAGATTCGTTT,CASSVPTDSF
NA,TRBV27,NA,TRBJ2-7,TGTGCCACCCGGGGTTGGGGCAACTCCTACGAGCAGTACTTC,CATRGWGNSYEQYF
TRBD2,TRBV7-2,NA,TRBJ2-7,TGTGCCAGCAGCTTAAGTAGCGGGAGATCCTACGAGCAGTACTTC,CASSLSSGRSYEQYF
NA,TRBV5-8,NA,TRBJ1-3,TGTGCCAGCATCAACCGGGCAGCCTTCTCTGGAAACACCATATATTTT,CASINRAAFSGNTIYF
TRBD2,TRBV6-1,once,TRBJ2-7,TGTGCCAGCAGTGATGGCGGGGGGAACGAGCAGTACTTC,CASSDGGGNEQYF
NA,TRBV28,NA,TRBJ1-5,TGTGCCAGCAGGCCTAGAGGGGGGCAGCCCCAGCATTTT,CASRPRGGQPQHF
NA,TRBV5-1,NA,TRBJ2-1,TGCGCCAGCAGCTTGGGATGGCCAGGGAAGGGAAATGAGCAGTTCTTC,CASSLGWPGKGNEQFF
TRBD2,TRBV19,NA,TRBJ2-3,TGTGCCAGTAGTTCTAGCGGGAGAATCACAGATACGCAGTATTTT,CASSSSGRITDTQYF
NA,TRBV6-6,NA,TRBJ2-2,TGTGCCAGCAGTTCAATAGGTGTCGGGGAGCTGTTTTTT,CASSSIGVGELFF
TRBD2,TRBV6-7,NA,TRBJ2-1,TGTGCCAGCAGTTACTTAAAACGTCGAGCGGGAGGGCCAACACCCTCCTACAATGAGCAGTTCTTC,CASSYLKRRAGGPTPSYNEQFF
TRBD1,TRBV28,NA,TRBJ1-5,TGTGCCAGCAGTAAAGGAGGGACAGCTAAGCCCCAGCATTTT,CASSKGGTAKPQHF
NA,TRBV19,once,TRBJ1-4,TGTGCCAGTAGTATAGGAGGGTATGGAGAAAAACTGTTTTTT,CASSIGGYGEKLFF
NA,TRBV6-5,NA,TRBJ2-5,TGTGCCAGCAGTTACTCCGGGGAACCGGGAACTGGGACCCAGTACTTC,CASSYSGEPGTGTQYF
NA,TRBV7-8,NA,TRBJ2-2,TGTGCCAGCAGCTTAGTAGGGGGAACCGGGGAGCTGTTTTTT,CASSLVGGTGELFF
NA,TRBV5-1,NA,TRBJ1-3,TGCGCCAGCAGCTCCGGGGTACCTGGAAACACCATATATTTT,CASSSGVPGNTIYF
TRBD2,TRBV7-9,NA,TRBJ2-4,TGTGCCAGCAGCCGGACTAGCTGGGACATTCAGTACTTC,CASSRTSWDIQYF
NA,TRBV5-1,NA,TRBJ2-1,TGCGCCAGCAGCTGGATGACGCTTACCAATGAGCAGTTCTTC,CASSWMTLTNEQFF
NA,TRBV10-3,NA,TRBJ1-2,TGTGCCATCAGTGCGGACAATTCGGGAGGCTACACCTTC,CAISADNSGGYTF
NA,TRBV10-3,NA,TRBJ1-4,TGTGCCATCAGTGCGGACAGAGGGCCTAATGAAAAACTGTTTTTT,CAISADRGPNEKLFF
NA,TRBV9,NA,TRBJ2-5,TGTGCCAGCAGCGTAGCAGGGGACCGAGAGACCCAGTACTTC,CASSVAGDRETQYF
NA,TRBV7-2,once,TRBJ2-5,TGTGCCAGCAGCTTAGAAGCCTACAGCCGTGAGACCCAGTACTTC,CASSLEAYSRETQYF